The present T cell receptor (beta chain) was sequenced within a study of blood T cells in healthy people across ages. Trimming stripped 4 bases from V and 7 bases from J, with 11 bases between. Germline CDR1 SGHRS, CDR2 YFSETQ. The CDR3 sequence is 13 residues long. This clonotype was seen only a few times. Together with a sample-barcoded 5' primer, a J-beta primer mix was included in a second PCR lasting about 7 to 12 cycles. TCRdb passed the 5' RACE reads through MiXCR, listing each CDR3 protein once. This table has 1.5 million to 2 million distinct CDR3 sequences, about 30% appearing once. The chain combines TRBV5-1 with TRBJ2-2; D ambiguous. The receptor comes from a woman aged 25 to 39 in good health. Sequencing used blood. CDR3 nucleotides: TGCGCCAGCAGCGCAAATGGGGTCGGGGAGCTGTTTTTT. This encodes CASSANGVGELFF.